A single sample gave rise to the 22 T cell receptor beta chains below, sequenced in a study of molecular identifiers for immune sequencing clone quantification. Each CDR3 protein gets one entry after TCRdb re-called the PCR reads with MiXCR. The sample lists about 640,000 distinct CDR3 sequences; 15% to 20% were seen once. The sample was naive CD8+ T cells from blood, with Jurkat cell RNA spiked in. The subset here: FACS-sorted CD8+CD4-CCR7+CD45RA+ naive T cells. The receptors were gathered from a human donor in good health. Some libraries in this study had Jurkat cell RNA spiked in.

This clonotype was found many times. The rearrangement links TRBV7-9 to TRBJ2-5; D possibly corresponds to TRBD1 (6 bases). V lost 5 bases and J 1 base, leaving 11 bases between the germline ends. Germline CDR1 and CDR2: SEHNR and FQNEAQ (reference sequence). This CDR3 is 14 amino acids long. The CDR3 spells CASSADRSQETQYF. The DNA for the CDR3 is TGTGCCAGCAGCGCAGACAGGAGCCAAGAGACCCAGTACTTC.

The chain joins TRBV19 to TRBJ2-7; 11 bases are shared with TRBD1. Germline CDR1 reads LNHDA; CDR2 reads SQIVND (reference sequence). Unmatched junction bases numbered 6, after V lost 4 bases and J lost 7 bases. This CDR3 is built from 14 residues. The CDR3 protein is CASSTGQGAQEQYF. DNA of the CDR3: TGTGCCAGTAGTACCGGACAGGGGGCGCAAGAGCAGTACTTC.

Details on this clonotype: Sequence at one end of the junction differs from germline and may be a read error. The DNA of the CDR3 is TGTGCCAGCAGAGAAGAGGTGGGACAGGGCTACGGGCAGTACTTC. Encoded protein: CASREEVGQGYGQYF. V and J are TRBV6-2 or TRBV6-3 and TRBJ2-7; 9 bases are shared with TRBD1. The length of the CDR3 is 15 residues. Looked up from germline, CDR1 is MNHEY and CDR2 is SVGEGT.

On this clonotype itself: Here the CDR3 omits its conserved ending phenylalanine or tryptophan, so a read error is the likely source. V gene TRBV12-3 or TRBV12-4 combines with J gene TRBJ1-6; TRBD1 aligns across 7 bases. After removal of 6 bases from V and 0 bases from J, the junction contained 11 bases not matched to a gene. The CDR3 totals 18 residues. This CDR3 reads CASSFDTGASSYNSPLHL. Written as DNA, the CDR3 is TGTGCCAGCAGCTTCGATACAGGGGCGAGCTCCTATAATTCACCCCTCCACCTT.

In its sample, this clonotype was seen many times. The rearrangement links TRBV12-3 or TRBV12-4 to TRBJ1-2, with a weak D call TRBD1 (6 bases). This CDR3 has 15 amino acids. Trimming removed 3 bases from V and 4 bases from J, with 15 bases in between. The chain's CDR3 is CASSLAGGGSYGYTF. The CDR3 nucleotides are TGTGCCAGCAGTTTGGCGGGGGGCGGCAGCTATGGCTACACCTTC.

Note on this clonotype: One junction end does not reproduce the germline sequence, and a read error may be involved. The CDR3 sequence is CAASQDRGYEQYF. DNA of the CDR3: TGTGCCGCCAGCCAGGACAGGGGTTACGAGCAGTACTTC. The chain links TRBV15 to TRBJ2-7; 9 nucleotides line up with TRBD1. CDR3 length: 13 amino acids. The germline gives CDR1 LNHNV, CDR2 YYDKDF (reference sequence).

This clonotype showed up many times. The chain couples TRBV5-1 to TRBJ2-3; the D gene could be TRBD1 or TRBD2 (5 bases each). This CDR3 region has 17 residues. With 3 bases removed from V and 0 bases from J, the gap between germline ends came to 17 bases. Germline CDR1 reads SGHRS; CDR2 reads YFSETQ. This CDR3 reads CASSSAWGSSSTDTQYF. The CDR3 nucleotides read TGCGCCAGCAGCTCGGCTTGGGGGAGCTCTAGCACAGATACGCAGTATTTT.

This clonotype was picked up many times. This chain joins TRBV24-1 and TRBJ2-5; D remains unclear. V shed 5 bases and J shed 1 base, with 7 bases lying between them. Germline CDR1 KGHDR, CDR2 SFDVKD. CDR3 length: 13 amino acids. The chain's CDR3 is CATSGTAQETQYF. CDR3 DNA: TGTGCCACCAGTGGGACGGCCCAAGAGACCCAGTACTTC.

A remark on this clonotype: A much larger clone differs from this one at a single base, so this may be a read error. The chain carries TRBV7-2 and TRBJ1-4, with 10 bases that match TRBD1. With V trimmed by 0 bases and J by 3 bases, 4 bases remained unmatched. Germline V lookup: CDR1 SGHTA, CDR2 FQGNSA. CDR3 size: 17 residues. Here the CDR3 reads CASSLARTGGANEKLFF. DNA of the CDR3: TGTGCCAGCAGCTTAGCCAGGACAGGGGGGGCTAATGAAAAACTGTTTTTT. The whole variable domain, remainder taken from reference TRBV7-2 and TRBJ1-4, is GAGVSQSPSNKVTEKGKDVELRCDPISGHTALYWYRQSLGQGLEFLIYFQGNSAPDKSGLPSDRFSAERTGGSVSTLTIQRTQQEDSAVYLCASSLARTGGANEKLFFGSGTQLSVL.

There are a few counts of this clonotype. This chain links TRBV29-1 with TRBJ2-1, with D possibly being TRBD1 (5 bases). CDR3 size: 12 residues. Germline V gene data show CDR1 as SQVTM and CDR2 as ANQGSEA. Trimming took 7 bases from V and 6 from J, leaving 13 bases between them. The CDR3, as DNA: TGCAGCGGCACAGGCATCGGCAATGAGCAGTTCTTC. Translating it yields CSGTGIGNEQFF.

This clonotype was recorded many times. The chain joins TRBV6-2 or TRBV6-3 to TRBJ2-3; D not certain. The V end was cut by 6 bases, the J end by 3 bases, with 16 bases between. Germline V CDR1 and CDR2: MNHEY, SVGEGT. This CDR3 has 15 amino acids. The CDR3 nucleotides are TGTGCCAGCAGGTCCAGATTACTCGCGACAGATACGCAGTATTTT. Amino acid sequence: CASRSRLLATDTQYF.

This clonotype was counted a few times. A much bigger clone sits one base away, suggesting this may be a read error. The V gene is TRBV7-2, the J gene TRBJ1-1; D is unresolved. Per the germline V gene, CDR1 is SGHTA and CDR2 is FQGNSA. There are 15 residues in the CDR3. V lost 5 bases and J lost 6, with 19 bases in between. The DNA of the CDR3 is TGTACCAGCAGCCGGGTTAGCTATCGGGAAGCTGAAGCTTTCTTT. This gives the protein CTSSRVSYREAEAFF.

This clonotype has at least ten counts. The rearrangement uses TRBV20-1 and TRBJ1-2; the D gene is possibly TRBD1 (5 bases). V lost 6 bases to trimming and J lost 7 bases, with 24 bases between them. The germline V gene has CDR1 DFQATT and CDR2 SNEGSKA (reference sequence). The CDR3 extends over 15 amino acids. CDR3 protein: CSAPTGTSSKFGYTF. CDR3 nucleotides: TGCAGTGCCCCGACCGGGACTTCGTCAAAATTTGGCTACACCTTC.

Of note for this clonotype: Given a much more abundant clone one base away, this may be a read error. The chain uses TRBV18 and TRBJ2-7; 9 nucleotides line up with TRBD2. The CDR3 extends over 16 amino acids. In germline, CDR1 is KGHSH, CDR2 LQKENI. In nucleotides, the CDR3 is TGTGCCAGCCCACCTAAGCGGGAGGCCCTCCGGGGCGAGCAGTACTTC. This gives the protein CASPPKREALRGEQYF.

A remark on this clonotype: Since a much larger clone is just one base distant, this may be a read error. The CDR3: CASSLLTGGFSGAFF. DNA for the CDR3: TGTGCCAGCAGCTTATTGACAGGGGGTTTCTCTGGAGCTTTCTTT. V is TRBV7-2 and J is TRBJ1-1; TRBD1 agrees at 9 bases. Germline trimming cut 2 bases from V and 10 bases from J; bases unmatched to any gene: 11. Per germline, CDR1 SGHTA and CDR2 FQGNSA. There are 15 residues in the CDR3.

This clonotype has a handful of counts. The chain has TRBV9 and TRBJ2-1; 8 bases map to TRBD2. CDR3 length: 16 amino acids. Germline CDR1 is SGDLS and CDR2 is YYNGEE. Trimming at V came to 3 bases and at J to 2 bases, leaving 7 bases not matched to a gene. CDR3 in DNA: TGTGCCAGCAGCGCCTCGGGGCGGGGGGCCTACAATGAGCAGTTCTTC. Translated, it gives CASSASGRGAYNEQFF.

This clonotype was found many times. The DNA of the CDR3 is TGTGCCAGCAGCCGGCAGACAGATACGCAGTATTTT. Its protein is CASSRQTDTQYF. The chain employs TRBV12-3 or TRBV12-4 and TRBJ2-3; D is undetermined. The V and J ends lost 6 bases and 3 bases respectively, with 7 bases between them. CDR3 length equals 12 residues.

The chain uses TRBV29-1 and TRBJ1-2; D is uncertain. V dropped 5 bases and J dropped 8 bases, with 15 bases sitting between them. Germline V gives CDR1 SQVTM, CDR2 ANQGSEA. CDR3 length: 12 amino acids. The CDR3 here is CSVITHGGGYTF. The CDR3 nucleotides are TGCAGCGTTATTACACACGGCGGGGGCTACACCTTC. The whole variable domain, filled in from reference TRBV29-1 and TRBJ1-2, reads SAVISQKPSRDICQRGTSLTIQCQVDSQVTMMFWYRQQPGQSLTLIATANQGSEATYESGFVIDKFPISRPNLTFSTLTVSNMSPEDSSIYLCSVITHGGGYTFGSGTRLTVV.

The chain couples TRBV5-6 to TRBJ1-2, with D maybe TRBD1 (6 bases). The germline V gene encodes CDR1 SGHDT and CDR2 YYEEEE. Trimming cost V 7 bases and J 3 bases, with 13 bases left between them. The CDR3 spans 13 residues. CDR3 coding DNA: TGTGCCAGCGGAGAAACAGGGCACTATGGCTACACCTTC. Translation gives CASGETGHYGYTF.

This clonotype was observed at least ten times. The J gene is TRBJ1-1, the V gene TRBV30; TRBD1 aligns across 8 bases. V lost 0 bases, J lost 0 bases, and 6 bases stayed unmatched. The germline CDR1 and CDR2 sequences are GTSNPN and SVGIG (reference sequence). The CDR3 covers 16 residues. The CDR3 DNA is TGTGCCTGGAGTGTACGGACAGGGCAAATGAACACTGAAGCTTTCTTT. Translation gives CAWSVRTGQMNTEAFF.

This clonotype was seen repeatedly, ten times or more. One end of the junction is discordant with germline, which a read error may explain. CDR3 bases: TGCGCCAGCAGCCCCGGGACAGACTCCTACGAGCAGTACTTC. It specifies CASSPGTDSYEQYF. The rearrangement uses TRBV6-5 and TRBJ2-7; 7 bases fit TRBD1. In germline, CDR1 is MNHEY, CDR2 SVGAGI. There are 14 residues in the CDR3.

At least ten counts were recorded for this clonotype. V gene TRBV19 combines with J gene TRBJ1-5; D is possibly TRBD1 (6 bases). The CDR3 is made up of 12 amino acids. V was pared by 7 bases and J by 6 bases, with 10 bases between. In germline, CDR1 is LNHDA, CDR2 SQIVND (reference sequence). The CDR3 region has the DNA TGTGCCAGTACCCAGGGGAGTCAGCCCCAGCATTTT. Amino acids: CASTQGSQPQHF.